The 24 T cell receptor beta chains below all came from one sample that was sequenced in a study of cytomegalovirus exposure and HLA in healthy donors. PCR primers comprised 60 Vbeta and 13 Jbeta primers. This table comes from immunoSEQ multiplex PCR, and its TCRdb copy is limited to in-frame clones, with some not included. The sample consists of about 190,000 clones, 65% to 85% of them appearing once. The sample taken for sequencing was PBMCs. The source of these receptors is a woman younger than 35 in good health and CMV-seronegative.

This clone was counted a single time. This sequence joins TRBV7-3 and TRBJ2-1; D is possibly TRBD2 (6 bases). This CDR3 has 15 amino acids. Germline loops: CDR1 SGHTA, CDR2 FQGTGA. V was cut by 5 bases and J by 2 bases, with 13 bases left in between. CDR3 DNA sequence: TGTGCCAGCAGCCTCGGACTAACAACCTACAATGAGCAGTTCTTC. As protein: CASSLGLTTYNEQFF.

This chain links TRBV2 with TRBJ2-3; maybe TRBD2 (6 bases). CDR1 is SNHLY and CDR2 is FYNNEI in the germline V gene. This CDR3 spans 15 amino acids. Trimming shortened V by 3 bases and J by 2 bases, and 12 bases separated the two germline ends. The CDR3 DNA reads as TGTGCCAGCAGTGATCTGGCGGGAAACACAGATACGCAGTATTTT. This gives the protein CASSDLAGNTDTQYF.

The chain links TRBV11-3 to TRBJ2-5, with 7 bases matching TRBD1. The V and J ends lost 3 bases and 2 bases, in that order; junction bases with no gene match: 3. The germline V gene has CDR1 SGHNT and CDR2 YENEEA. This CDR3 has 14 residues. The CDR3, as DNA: TGTGCCAGCAGCTTGGGACAGACACAAGAGACCCAGTACTTC. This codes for CASSLGQTQETQYF.

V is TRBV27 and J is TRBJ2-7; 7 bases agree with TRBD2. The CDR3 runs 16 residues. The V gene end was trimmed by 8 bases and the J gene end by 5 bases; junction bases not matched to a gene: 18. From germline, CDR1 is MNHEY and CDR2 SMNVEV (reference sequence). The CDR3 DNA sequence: TGTGCCAGCGGCCAAACGGGGGGTGCTTCGGCGGACGAGCAGTACTTC. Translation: CASGQTGGASADEQYF.

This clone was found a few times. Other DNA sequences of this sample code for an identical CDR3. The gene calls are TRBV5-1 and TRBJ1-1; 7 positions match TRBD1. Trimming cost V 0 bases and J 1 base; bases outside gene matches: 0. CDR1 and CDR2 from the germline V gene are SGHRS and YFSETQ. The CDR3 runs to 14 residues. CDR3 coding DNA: TGCGCCAGCAGCTTGGACAGGGGGAACACTGAAGCTTTCTTT. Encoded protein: CASSLDRGNTEAFF.

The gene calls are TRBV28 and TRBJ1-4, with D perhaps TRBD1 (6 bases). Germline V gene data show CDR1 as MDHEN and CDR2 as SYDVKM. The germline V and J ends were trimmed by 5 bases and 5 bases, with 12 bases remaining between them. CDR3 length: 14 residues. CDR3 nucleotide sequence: TGTGCCAGCAGTATCCAGGGGTCCAATGAAAAACTGTTTTTT. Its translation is CASSIQGSNEKLFF.

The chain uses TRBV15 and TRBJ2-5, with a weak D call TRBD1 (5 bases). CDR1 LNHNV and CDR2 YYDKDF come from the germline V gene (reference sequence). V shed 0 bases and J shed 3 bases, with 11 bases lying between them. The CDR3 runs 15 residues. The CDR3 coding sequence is TGTGCCACCAGCAGAGATTGGTCACAGGAAGAGACCCAGTACTTC. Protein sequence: CATSRDWSQEETQYF.

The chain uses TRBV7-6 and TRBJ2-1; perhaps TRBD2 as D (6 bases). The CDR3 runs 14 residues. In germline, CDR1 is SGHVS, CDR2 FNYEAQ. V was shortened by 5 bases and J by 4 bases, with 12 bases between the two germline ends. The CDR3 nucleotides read TGTGCCAGCAGCCCCGGGGGAACTTACAATGAGCAGTTCTTC. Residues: CASSPGGTYNEQFF.

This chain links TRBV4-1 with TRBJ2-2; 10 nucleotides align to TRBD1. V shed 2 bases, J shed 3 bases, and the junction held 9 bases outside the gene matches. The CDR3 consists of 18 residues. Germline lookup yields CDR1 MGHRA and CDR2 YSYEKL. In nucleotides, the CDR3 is TGCGCCAGCAGCCAACGGGACAGGGGCTCGCTGGACACCGGGGAGCTGTTTTTT. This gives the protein CASSQRDRGSLDTGELFF.

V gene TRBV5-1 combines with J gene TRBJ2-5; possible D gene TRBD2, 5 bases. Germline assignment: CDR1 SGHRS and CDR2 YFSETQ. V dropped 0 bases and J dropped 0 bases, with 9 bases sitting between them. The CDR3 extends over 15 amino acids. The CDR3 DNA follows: TGCGCCAGCAGCTTGGCCGGCGGGTACCAAGAGACCCAGTACTTC. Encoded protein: CASSLAGGYQETQYF.

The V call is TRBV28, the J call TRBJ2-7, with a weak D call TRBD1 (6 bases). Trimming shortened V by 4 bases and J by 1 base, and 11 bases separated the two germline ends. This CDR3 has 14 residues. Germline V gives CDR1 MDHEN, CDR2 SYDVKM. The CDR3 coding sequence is TGTGCCAGCAGTTATCGGACAGATTCCTACGAGCAGTACTTC. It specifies CASSYRTDSYEQYF. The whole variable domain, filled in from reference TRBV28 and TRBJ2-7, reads DVKVTQSSRYLVKRTGEKVFLECVQDMDHENMFWYRQDPGLGLRLIYFSYDVKMKEKGDIPEGYSVSREKKERFSLILESASTNQTSMYLCASSYRTDSYEQYFGPGTRLTVT.

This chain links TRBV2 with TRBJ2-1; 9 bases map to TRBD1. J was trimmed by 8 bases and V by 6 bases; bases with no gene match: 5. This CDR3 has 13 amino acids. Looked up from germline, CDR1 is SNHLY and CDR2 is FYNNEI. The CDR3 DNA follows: TGTGCCAGCAGGAGACAGGGGGTCGATGAGCAGTTCTTC. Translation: CASRRQGVDEQFF. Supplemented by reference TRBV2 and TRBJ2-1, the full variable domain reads EPEVTQTPSHQVTQMGQEVILRCVPISNHLYFYWYRQILGQKVEFLVSFYNNEISEKSEIFDDQFSVERPDGSNFTLKIRSTKLEDSAMYFCASRRQGVDEQFFGPGTRLTVL.

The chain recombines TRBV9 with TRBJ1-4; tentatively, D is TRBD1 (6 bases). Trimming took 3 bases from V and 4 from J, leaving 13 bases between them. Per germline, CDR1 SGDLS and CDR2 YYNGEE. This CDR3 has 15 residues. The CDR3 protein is CASSATGSDNEKLFF. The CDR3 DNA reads TGTGCCAGCAGCGCCACAGGGTCCGATAATGAAAAACTGTTTTTT.

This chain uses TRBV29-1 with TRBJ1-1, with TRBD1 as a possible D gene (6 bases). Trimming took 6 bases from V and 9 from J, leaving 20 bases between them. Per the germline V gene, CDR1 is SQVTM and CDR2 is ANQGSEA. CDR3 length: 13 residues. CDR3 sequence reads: CSVLNGVDSQAFF. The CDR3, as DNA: TGCAGCGTCCTTAACGGGGTGGACAGCCAAGCTTTCTTT. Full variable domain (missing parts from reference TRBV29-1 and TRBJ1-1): SAVISQKPSRDICQRGTSLTIQCQVDSQVTMMFWYRQQPGQSLTLIATANQGSEATYESGFVIDKFPISRPNLTFSTLTVSNMSPEDSSIYLCSVLNGVDSQAFFGQGTRLTVV.

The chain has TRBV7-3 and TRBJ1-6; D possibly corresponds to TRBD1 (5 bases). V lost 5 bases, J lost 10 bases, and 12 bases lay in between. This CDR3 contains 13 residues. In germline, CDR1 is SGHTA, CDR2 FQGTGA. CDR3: CASSPDTRSPLHF. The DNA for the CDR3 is TGTGCCAGCAGCCCGGACACCCGGTCACCCCTCCACTTT.

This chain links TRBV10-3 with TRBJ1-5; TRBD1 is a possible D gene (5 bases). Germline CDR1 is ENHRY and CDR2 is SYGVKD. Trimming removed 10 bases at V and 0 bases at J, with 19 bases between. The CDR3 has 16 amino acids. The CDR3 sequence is CATASWQTVSNQPQHF. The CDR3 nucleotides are TGTGCCACCGCTTCATGGCAGACAGTTAGCAATCAGCCCCAGCATTTT.

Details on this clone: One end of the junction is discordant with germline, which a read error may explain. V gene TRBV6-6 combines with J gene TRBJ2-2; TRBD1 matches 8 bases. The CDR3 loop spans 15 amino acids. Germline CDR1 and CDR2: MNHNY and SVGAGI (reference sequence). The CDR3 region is CASLIQGANPGELFF. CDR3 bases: TGTGCCAGCTTAATTCAGGGGGCGAACCCCGGGGAGCTGTTTTTT.

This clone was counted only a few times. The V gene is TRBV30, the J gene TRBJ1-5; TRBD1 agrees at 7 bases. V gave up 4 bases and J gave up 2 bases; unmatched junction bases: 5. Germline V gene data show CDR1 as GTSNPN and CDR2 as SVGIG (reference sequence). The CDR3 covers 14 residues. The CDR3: CAWTTGAGNQPQHF. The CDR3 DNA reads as TGTGCCTGGACCACAGGGGCCGGCAATCAGCCCCAGCATTTT. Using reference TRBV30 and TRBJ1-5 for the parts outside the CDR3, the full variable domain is SQTIHQWPATLVQPVGSPLSLECTVEGTSNPNLYWYRQAAGRGLQLLFYSVGIGQISSEVPQNLSASRPQDRQFILSSKKLLLSDSGFYLCAWTTGAGNQPQHFGDGTRLSIL.

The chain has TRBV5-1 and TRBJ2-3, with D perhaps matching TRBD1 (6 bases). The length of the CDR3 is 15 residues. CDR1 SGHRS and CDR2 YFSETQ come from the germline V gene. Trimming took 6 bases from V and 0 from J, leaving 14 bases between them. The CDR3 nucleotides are TGCGCCAGCACCCCCTTAGGGGGAAGCACAGATACGCAGTATTTT. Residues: CASTPLGGSTDTQYF.

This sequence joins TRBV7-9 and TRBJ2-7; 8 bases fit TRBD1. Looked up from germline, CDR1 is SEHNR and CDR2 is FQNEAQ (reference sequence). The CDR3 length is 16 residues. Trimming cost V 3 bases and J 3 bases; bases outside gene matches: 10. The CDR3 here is CASSFTSSGGGYEQYF. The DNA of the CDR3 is TGTGCCAGCAGCTTTACTTCGTCAGGGGGCGGCTACGAGCAGTACTTC. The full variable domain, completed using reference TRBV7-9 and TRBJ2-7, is DTGVSQNPRHKITKRGQNVTFRCDPISEHNRLYWYRQTLGQGPEFLTYFQNEAQLEKSRLLSDRFSAERPKGSFSTLEIQRTEQGDSAMYLCASSFTSSGGGYEQYFGPGTRLTVT.

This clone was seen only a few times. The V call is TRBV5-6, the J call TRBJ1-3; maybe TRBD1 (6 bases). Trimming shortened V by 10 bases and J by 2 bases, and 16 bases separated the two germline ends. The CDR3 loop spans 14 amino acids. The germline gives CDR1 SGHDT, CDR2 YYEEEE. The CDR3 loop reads CAAASYRAGNTIYF. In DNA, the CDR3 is TGTGCCGCTGCCTCGTACAGGGCTGGAAACACCATATATTTT. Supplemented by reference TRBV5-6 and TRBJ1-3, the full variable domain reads DAGVTQSPTHLIKTRGQQVTLRCSPKSGHDTVSWYQQALGQGPQFIFQYYEEEERQRGNFPDRFSGHQFPNYSSELNVNALLLGDSALYLCAAASYRAGNTIYFGEGSWLTVV.

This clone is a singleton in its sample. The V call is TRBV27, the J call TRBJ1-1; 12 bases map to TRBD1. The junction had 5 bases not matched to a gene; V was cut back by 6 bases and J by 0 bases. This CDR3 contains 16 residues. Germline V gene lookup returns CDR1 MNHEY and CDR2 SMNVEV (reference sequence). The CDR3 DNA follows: TGTGCCAGCAGCCGGGACAGGGGGCGTTTGAACACTGAAGCTTTCTTT. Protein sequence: CASSRDRGRLNTEAFF.

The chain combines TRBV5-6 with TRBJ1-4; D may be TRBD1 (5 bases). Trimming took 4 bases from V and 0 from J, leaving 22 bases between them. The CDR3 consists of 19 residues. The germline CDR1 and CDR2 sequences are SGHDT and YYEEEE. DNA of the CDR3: TGTGCCAGCAGCCTCTTCGGGGGGGGATCGATATCAACTAATGAAAAACTGTTTTTT. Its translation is CASSLFGGGSISTNEKLFF.

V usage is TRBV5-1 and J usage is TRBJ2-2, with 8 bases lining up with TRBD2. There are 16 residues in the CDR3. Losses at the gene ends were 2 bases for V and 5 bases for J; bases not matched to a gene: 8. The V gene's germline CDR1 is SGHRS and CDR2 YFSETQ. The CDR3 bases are TGCGCCAGCAGCTTATTCGGGGGGGCCGAAACCGGGGAGCTGTTTTTT. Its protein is CASSLFGGAETGELFF.